The next 25 T cell receptor beta chains were all read from a single sample in a study of shared T cell receptors in the human thymus. The protocol was immunoSEQ multiplex PCR, while the TCRdb copy is restricted to in-frame clones and leaves out a portion. The sample has about 730,000 clones, 80% to 90% seen once. These same records also appear under a second study, on human thymus T cells.

The sequenced sample consisted of thymocytes. The receptors stem from a girl under three years old with a congenital heart defect.

This clone showed up just once. The chain uses TRBV5-1 and TRBJ2-3, with TRBD2 matching 7 bases. The J segment lost 7 bases and the V segment lost 2 bases, leaving 7 bases of the junction unmatched. CDR1 and CDR2 (germline): SGHRS, YFSETQ. This CDR3 is built from 14 residues. The DNA for the CDR3 is TGCGCCAGCAGCTTCAGCGGGGACGGATATACGCAGTATTTT. Translated: CASSFSGDGYTQYF.

The chain couples TRBV13 to TRBJ1-2, with 7 nucleotides matching TRBD1. Germline V gene data show CDR1 as PRHDT and CDR2 as FYEKMQ (reference sequence). The CDR3 contains 15 residues. V lost 4 bases to trimming and J lost 7 bases; unmatched junction nucleotides: 12. CDR3 region: CASSSHRGPSPGYTF. The CDR3 region has the DNA TGTGCCAGCAGCTCCCACAGGGGTCCGAGTCCTGGCTACACCTTC.

The chain links TRBV5-4 to TRBJ1-1, with 7 nucleotides matching TRBD1. CDR3 length: 18 residues. V shed 6 bases and J 0 bases; nucleotides not matched to a gene: 17. The germline V gene has CDR1 SGHNT and CDR2 YYREEE (reference sequence). The CDR3 nucleotides are TGTGCCAGCACCTTTCTCCCGGACAATGGGACAGTGAACACTGAAGCTTTCTTT. As protein: CASTFLPDNGTVNTEAFF.

To note about this clone: The identical CDR3 is also encoded by other nucleotide sequences in the sample. The chain employs TRBV7-8 and TRBJ1-2; 8 nucleotides line up with TRBD1. V was clipped by 1 base and J by 6 bases; unmatched bases: 1. Germline V gene sequence: CDR1 SGHVS, CDR2 FQNEAQ. CDR3 length equals 13 residues. CDR3: CASSLETGDGYTF. As DNA, the CDR3 is TGTGCCAGCAGCTTAGAGACAGGGGATGGCTACACCTTC.

Details on this clone: The sample holds other DNA sequences that translate to the same CDR3. The rearrangement uses TRBV7-9 and TRBJ1-2; no clear D gene. V was cut by 3 bases and J by 4 bases, with 3 bases left in between. Germline V gives CDR1 SEHNR, CDR2 FQNEAQ (reference sequence). The CDR3 contains 11 residues. CDR3 sequence: CASSFLYGYTF. The CDR3 region has the DNA TGTGCCAGCAGCTTCCTCTATGGCTACACCTTC.

This clone was found once. The chain employs TRBV6-6 and TRBJ1-1; D is possibly TRBD1 (5 bases). Trimming removed 2 bases from V and 1 base from J, with 11 bases in between. The length of the CDR3 is 15 residues. The germline V gene encodes CDR1 MNHNY and CDR2 SVGAGI (reference sequence). CDR3 loop: CASSYVGRSNTEAFF. CDR3 sequence (DNA): TGTGCCAGCAGTTACGTGGGGCGTTCGAACACTGAAGCTTTCTTT.

V and J are TRBV9 and TRBJ1-1, with 8 bases that match TRBD1. The CDR3 sequence is 15 residues long. Germline CDR1 SGDLS, CDR2 YYNGEE. V gave up 1 base and J gave up 1 base; unmatched junction bases: 3. The chain's CDR3 is CASSVWTGKNTEAFF. The CDR3 nucleotides are TGTGCCAGCAGCGTATGGACAGGGAAGAACACTGAAGCTTTCTTT. Full variable domain (missing parts from reference TRBV9 and TRBJ1-1): DSGVTQTPKHLITATGQRVTLRCSPRSGDLSVYWYQQSLDQGLQFLIQYYNGEERAKGNILERFSAQQFPDLHSELNLSSLELGDSALYFCASSVWTGKNTEAFFGQGTRLTVV.

This chain uses TRBV5-6 with TRBJ1-4; unclear D gene. This CDR3 has 14 amino acids. V was clipped by 3 bases and J by 9 bases, with 15 bases between them. CDR1 is SGHDT, CDR2 YYEEEE, per germline. In nucleotides, the CDR3 is TGTGCCAGCAGCTCCAAGTCGGGGAGCAAAAAACTGTTTTTT. Protein product: CASSSKSGSKKLFF.

This rearrangement joins TRBV18 to TRBJ1-2; D is ambiguous. The CDR3 runs 14 residues. Germline-derived CDR1 and CDR2 are KGHSH and LQKENI. V shed 1 base and J shed 8 bases, with 14 bases lying between them. CDR3 nucleotide sequence: TGTGCCAGCTCACCACGGGTGGAGAAGTCGGGCTACACCTTC. It specifies CASSPRVEKSGYTF.

This clone was seen a single time. Germline is not matched at one junction end, which may reflect a read error. The rearrangement links TRBV7-7 to TRBJ1-1; TRBD1 agrees at 8 bases. Germline V CDR1 and CDR2: SSHAT, FNYEAQ (reference sequence). This CDR3 comprises 18 residues. The CDR3 DNA follows: TGTGCTAGCAGCCCACTACACCTCGACAGGGGCCAGAACACTGAAGCTTTCTTT. Its protein product is CASSPLHLDRGQNTEAFF.

This chain joins TRBV5-1 and TRBJ2-3; TRBD2 agrees at 13 bases. J lost 4 bases, V lost 4 bases, and 3 bases had no gene match. The germline V gene encodes CDR1 SGHRS and CDR2 YFSETQ. The CDR3 length is 15 residues. The CDR3, as DNA: TGCGCCAGCAGCCCACTAGCGGGGGGGCCAGATACGCAGTATTTT. Translating it yields CASSPLAGGPDTQYF.

The chain uses TRBV6-5 and TRBJ1-2, with TRBD1 identical over 11 bases. Unmatched junction bases numbered 9, after V lost 4 bases and J lost 5 bases. In germline, CDR1 is MNHEY, CDR2 SVGAGI. The CDR3 extends over 16 amino acids. The CDR3 loop reads CASSFRDRGGKYGYTF. CDR3 bases: TGTGCCAGCAGTTTCCGGGACAGGGGGGGAAAATATGGCTACACCTTC.

As concerns this clone: Other nucleotide sequences from this sample produce the same CDR3. The chain joins TRBV5-1 to TRBJ2-1, with 8 bases fitting TRBD2. The V gene's germline CDR1 is SGHRS and CDR2 YFSETQ. V lost 0 bases, J lost 2 bases, and 4 bases stayed unmatched. The CDR3 is 16 amino acids. The CDR3 loop is CASSLVGRGAYNEQFF. In DNA form, the CDR3 reads TGCGCCAGCAGCTTGGTAGGGCGGGGGGCCTACAATGAGCAGTTCTTC.

The chain recombines TRBV5-1 with TRBJ2-7, with D perhaps TRBD1 (6 bases). Looked up from germline, CDR1 is SGHRS and CDR2 is YFSETQ. This CDR3 is built from 11 residues. The V end was cut by 2 bases, the J end by 8 bases, with 8 bases between. The CDR3 DNA is TGCGCCAGCAGCTTTGGGGGCCAGCAGTACTTC. Translation gives CASSFGGQQYF.

The chain uses TRBV14 and TRBJ2-6; a possible D gene is TRBD2 (7 bases). CDR1 and CDR2 (germline): SGHDN, FVKESK. The V and J ends lost 4 bases and 0 bases respectively, with 16 bases between them. This CDR3 has 18 residues. Written as DNA, the CDR3 is TGTGCCAGCAGCCTGAGGGGGGGCACGAGCTCTGGGGCCAACGTCCTGACTTTC. As protein: CASSLRGGTSSGANVLTF.

The V call is TRBV4-3, the J call TRBJ2-5, with TRBD2 matching 8 bases. From germline, CDR1 is LGHNA and CDR2 YSLEER. The CDR3 runs 16 residues. V was clipped by 0 bases and J by 7 bases; unmatched bases: 10. The CDR3 DNA reads as TGCGCCAGCAGCCAAGACAGGGCCACAGCGGGGGCGACCCAGTACTTC. Its translation is CASSQDRATAGATQYF.

The J gene is TRBJ1-2, the V gene TRBV20-1; D is unclear. Germline lookup yields CDR1 DFQATT and CDR2 SNEGSKA (reference sequence). The V end lost 8 bases, the J end lost 4 bases, and 8 bases lay between the germline ends. The CDR3 is 10 residues long. Written as DNA, the CDR3 is TGCAGTCCCGGGTTCTATGGCTACACCTTC. It codes for CSPGFYGYTF.

V is TRBV29-1 and J is TRBJ1-3; D possibly corresponds to TRBD1 (6 bases). The CDR3 has 13 amino acids. Trimming removed 5 bases from V and 0 bases from J, with 8 bases in between. Germline V gene sequence: CDR1 SQVTM, CDR2 ANQGSEA. The CDR3, as DNA: TGCAGCGTTAAGACAGGCTCTGGAAACACCATATATTTT. This sequence encodes CSVKTGSGNTIYF.

This chain joins TRBV19 and TRBJ2-1; TRBD1 is a possible D gene (5 bases). Germline loops: CDR1 LNHDA, CDR2 SQIVND (reference sequence). CDR3 length: 15 amino acids. V dropped 10 bases and J dropped 9 bases, with 25 bases sitting between them. CDR3 nucleotides: TGTGCCACGACGGACCGACAGAACTTCATGGGTGAGCAGTTCTTC. Residues: CATTDRQNFMGEQFF.

This chain links TRBV7-9 with TRBJ2-3; D possibly corresponds to TRBD1 (5 bases). This CDR3 is 17 amino acids long. Germline V gene lookup returns CDR1 SEHNR and CDR2 FQNEAQ (reference sequence). Trimming removed 1 base at V and 0 bases at J, with 14 bases between. The CDR3 protein is CASSLGVVTASTDTQYF. The CDR3 DNA is TGTGCCAGCAGCTTAGGGGTAGTGACAGCTAGCACAGATACGCAGTATTTT.

The V and J genes are TRBV7-2 and TRBJ2-4, with TRBD2 matching 11 bases. The germline gives CDR1 SGHTA, CDR2 FQGNSA. The ends lost 4 bases at V and 7 bases at J; junction bases unmatched: 6. This CDR3 spans 15 amino acids. The CDR3 sequence: CASSSTSGGGNIQYF. The CDR3 DNA follows: TGTGCCAGCAGCTCTACTAGCGGGGGTGGGAACATTCAGTACTTC.

This clone was found once. The J gene is TRBJ1-6, the V gene TRBV9; 9 bases align to TRBD1. The germline gives CDR1 SGDLS, CDR2 YYNGEE. This CDR3 comprises 18 residues. V was clipped by 0 bases and J by 5 bases; unmatched bases: 9. The CDR3 region is CASSVATRQGEDNSPLHF. In DNA form, the CDR3 reads TGTGCCAGCAGCGTAGCTACGCGACAGGGGGAGGATAATTCACCCCTCCACTTT.

This rearrangement joins TRBV4-3 to TRBJ2-1; possibly TRBD2 for D (5 bases). Between the trimmed V and J ends, which lost 1 base and 5 bases, there was a span of 15 bases. CDR3 size: 16 residues. Germline V lookup: CDR1 LGHNA, CDR2 YSLEER. CDR3 coding DNA: TGCGCCAGCAGCCAAGGCGGGTTTTTCCGGGACAATGAGCAGTTCTTC. It translates to CASSQGGFFRDNEQFF.

V usage is TRBV27 and J usage is TRBJ2-7; TRBD1 aligns across 9 bases. This CDR3 has 17 amino acids. The trim removed 6 bases at V and 1 base at J, leaving 13 bases unmatched. Germline assignment: CDR1 MNHEY and CDR2 SMNVEV (reference sequence). CDR3: CASSENRDRVESYEQYF. CDR3 bases: TGTGCCAGCAGCGAGAACCGGGACAGGGTGGAATCCTACGAGCAGTACTTC.

V usage is TRBV5-1 and J usage is TRBJ2-3; 8 bases are a match to TRBD2. This CDR3 is 15 amino acids long. In germline, CDR1 is SGHRS, CDR2 YFSETQ. V shed 2 bases, J shed 0 bases, and the junction held 2 bases outside the gene matches. The CDR3 reads CASSFSGTSTDTQYF. CDR3 DNA sequence: TGCGCCAGCAGCTTTAGCGGGACTAGCACAGATACGCAGTATTTT.